One and the same sample provided the 28 T cell receptor beta chains below, sequenced in a study of cytomegalovirus exposure and HLA in healthy donors. Primers: 60 Vbeta forward and 13 Jbeta reverse. This table comes from immunoSEQ multiplex PCR, and its TCRdb copy is limited to in-frame clones, with some not included. The sample has approximately 140,000 clones, around 60% seen once. The sample consisted of PBMCs. Every receptor here comes from a woman aged 55-69 years in good health and CMV-seropositive.

The genes are TRBV11-1 and TRBJ2-7; 13 nucleotides agree with TRBD2. V dropped 4 bases and J dropped 2; count of bases not matched to a gene: 5. Looked up from germline, CDR1 is SGHAT and CDR2 is FQDESV (reference sequence). The CDR3 contains 16 residues. The CDR3: CASSWKGLAGTYEQYF. The CDR3 DNA is TGTGCCAGCAGCTGGAAGGGACTAGCGGGAACCTACGAGCAGTACTTC.

The chain uses TRBV18 and TRBJ2-1; 7 nucleotides line up with TRBD2. V dropped 2 bases and J dropped 7; count of bases not matched to a gene: 5. Germline assignment: CDR1 KGHSH and CDR2 LQKENI. The CDR3 runs 14 residues. The CDR3 DNA reads as TGTGCCAGCTCACCATCGAGCGGGAATAATGAGCAGTTCTTC. Translation: CASSPSSGNNEQFF.

CDR3 loop: CASSGPPSGSSRNEQFF. In DNA form, the CDR3 reads TGTGCCAGCAGCGGGCCTCCTAGCGGGAGTTCTAGAAATGAGCAGTTCTTC. The J gene is TRBJ2-1, the V gene TRBV25-1, with 10 bases fitting TRBD2. The V gene's germline CDR1 is MGHDK and CDR2 SYGVNS. J was trimmed by 7 bases and V by 6 bases; bases with no gene match: 15. The CDR3 has 17 amino acids.

V and J are TRBV7-2 and TRBJ2-1; a weak D match, TRBD2 (6 bases). The CDR3 is made up of 16 amino acids. V lost 0 bases to trimming and J lost 10 bases, with 19 bases between them. The germline CDR1 and CDR2 sequences are SGHTA and FQGNSA. The CDR3 DNA follows: TGTGCCAGCAGCTTAGCAGGGGTTGCGGCGGGACGGGAGCAGTTCTTC. Encoded protein: CASSLAGVAAGREQFF. The full variable domain, completed using reference TRBV7-2 and TRBJ2-1, is GAGVSQSPSNKVTEKGKDVELRCDPISGHTALYWYRQSLGQGLEFLIYFQGNSAPDKSGLPSDRFSAERTGGSVSTLTIQRTQQEDSAVYLCASSLAGVAAGREQFFGPGTRLTVL.

This rearrangement joins TRBV12-2 to TRBJ1-2; TRBD1 reflects the table's D call only, with no check against the DNA. TRBV12-2 is a pseudogene. This CDR3 spans 16 amino acids. The CDR3 DNA reads TGTGCAAGTCGCCCCTGGGACAGTCTGAGCTCCTATGGCTACACCTTC. Translated: CASRPWDSLSSYGYTF.

This clone was counted a few times. The V gene is TRBV7-2, the J gene TRBJ2-5; the D gene is possibly TRBD2 (5 bases). Deletions cut 6 bases from V and 0 bases from J, with 11 bases between. CDR3 size: 14 residues. Germline V CDR1 and CDR2: SGHTA, FQGNSA. CDR3 bases: TGTGCCAGCAGAACACTAGGGAACCAAGAGACCCAGTACTTC. Translated, it gives CASRTLGNQETQYF.

V usage is TRBV30 and J usage is TRBJ2-1; 9 bases agree with TRBD2. The CDR3 spans 12 residues. Germline CDR1 is GTSNPN and CDR2 is SVGIG (reference sequence). Trimming at V came to 7 bases and at J to 4 bases, leaving 2 bases not matched to a gene. CDR3 nucleotides: TGTGCCTTTAGCGGGAGTTACAATGAGCAGTTCTTC. This sequence encodes CAFSGSYNEQFF.

The chain recombines TRBV28 with TRBJ2-3; D may be TRBD2 (6 bases). Germline V lookup: CDR1 MDHEN, CDR2 SYDVKM. This CDR3 has 15 amino acids. V was shortened by 7 bases and J by 4 bases, with 18 bases between the two germline ends. CDR3 amino acids: CASIPGLGVADTQYF. As DNA, the CDR3 is TGTGCCAGCATCCCGGGACTTGGGGTTGCAGATACGCAGTATTTT.

The chain couples TRBV25-1 to TRBJ1-1; D not resolved. V lost 7 bases and J lost 7, with 13 bases in between. The CDR3 has 12 amino acids. Germline CDR1 reads MGHDK; CDR2 reads SYGVNS. CDR3 loop: CASILDGNEAFF. The CDR3 coding sequence is TGTGCCAGCATTCTAGACGGCAATGAAGCTTTCTTT.

This chain joins TRBV5-1 and TRBJ2-1, with 7 bases lining up with TRBD1. The CDR3 loop spans 15 amino acids. The trim removed 5 bases at V and 1 base at J, leaving 6 bases unmatched. Germline lookup yields CDR1 SGHRS and CDR2 YFSETQ. The CDR3: CASSSGTASYNEQFF. CDR3 bases: TGCGCCAGCAGTTCCGGGACAGCTTCCTACAATGAGCAGTTCTTC.

This clone turned up a few times. The chain links TRBV25-1 to TRBJ2-5, with 8 bases lining up with TRBD1. The CDR3 extends over 16 amino acids. J lost 2 bases, V lost 3 bases, and 8 bases had no gene match. The germline V gene has CDR1 MGHDK and CDR2 SYGVNS. The CDR3 DNA sequence: TGTGCCAGCAGTGAGAGGGGGCAGGGGGCTCAAGAGACCCAGTACTTC. Protein sequence: CASSERGQGAQETQYF.

V gene TRBV9 combines with J gene TRBJ2-5; TRBD1 is a possible D gene (5 bases). Germline lookup yields CDR1 SGDLS and CDR2 YYNGEE. V lost 0 bases, J lost 1 base, and 7 bases lay in between. The length of the CDR3 is 14 residues. CDR3 protein: CASSVGRGQETQYF. The CDR3 region has the DNA TGTGCCAGCAGCGTAGGAAGGGGCCAAGAGACCCAGTACTTC. Variable domain in full (rest from reference TRBV9 and TRBJ2-5): DSGVTQTPKHLITATGQRVTLRCSPRSGDLSVYWYQQSLDQGLQFLIQYYNGEERAKGNILERFSAQQFPDLHSELNLSSLELGDSALYFCASSVGRGQETQYFGPGTRLLVL.

The chain is built from TRBV28 and TRBJ1-1; the D is unclear. The V gene's germline CDR1 is MDHEN and CDR2 SYDVKM. V was pared by 2 bases and J by 3 bases, with 16 bases between. The CDR3 sequence is 16 residues long. CDR3 protein: CASSLASEREDTEAFF. The CDR3 bases are TGTGCCAGCAGTTTAGCCTCGGAGAGGGAGGACACTGAAGCTTTCTTT.

The J gene is TRBJ2-5, the V gene TRBV18; D may be TRBD2 (5 bases). V was shortened by 10 bases and J by 5 bases, with 17 bases between the two germline ends. CDR3 size: 13 residues. CDR1 and CDR2 (germline): KGHSH, LQKENI. CDR3 region: CATSRGSRETQYF. CDR3 bases: TGTGCCACCTCCCGAGGGAGTCGGGAGACCCAGTACTTC.

This clone was detected only once. V is TRBV5-5 and J is TRBJ2-1, with 12 bases matching TRBD1. Looked up from germline, CDR1 is SGHKS and CDR2 is YYEKEE (reference sequence). J was trimmed by 10 bases and V by 0 bases; bases with no gene match: 8. The CDR3 has 16 amino acids. The CDR3 DNA reads as TGTGCCAGCAGCTTGGCCGGGACAGGGGGCCGGAGGGAGCAGTTCTTC. Translated: CASSLAGTGGRREQFF. Using reference TRBV5-5 and TRBJ2-1 for the parts outside the CDR3, the full variable domain is DAGVTQSPTHLIKTRGQQVTLRCSPISGHKSVSWYQQVLGQGPQFIFQYYEKEERGRGNFPDRFSARQFPNYSSELNVNALLLGDSALYLCASSLAGTGGRREQFFGPGTRLTVL.

CDR3 sequence reads: CASSYWEQAFF. The DNA for the CDR3 is TGTGCCAGCAGTTACTGGGAGCAAGCTTTCTTT. The chain has TRBV6-6 and TRBJ1-1; D unresolved. Trimming shortened V by 1 base and J by 9 bases, and 6 bases separated the two germline ends. This CDR3 is built from 11 residues. Germline assignment: CDR1 MNHNY and CDR2 SVGAGI (reference sequence).

This clone has just a few counts. The chain carries TRBV7-9 and TRBJ2-7, with 8 bases fitting TRBD1. CDR1 SEHNR and CDR2 FQNEAQ come from the germline V gene (reference sequence). The CDR3 totals 15 residues. V lost 10 bases, J lost 1 base, and 12 bases stayed unmatched. CDR3 bases: TGTGCCACCTATTCCCCCGGGACAGGTTCCTACGAGCAGTACTTC. This translates into CATYSPGTGSYEQYF.

J is TRBJ2-7 and V is TRBV30; D gene unclear. Germline lookup yields CDR1 GTSNPN and CDR2 SVGIG (reference sequence). There are 12 residues in the CDR3. The ends were cut back, 2 bases at V and 5 bases at J, with 10 bases in the middle. The CDR3 sequence: CAWSRYSDEQYF. The CDR3 nucleotides read TGTGCCTGGAGTCGGTACTCTGACGAGCAGTACTTC.

This chain joins TRBV10-3 and TRBJ2-2; D gene unclear. The CDR3 contains 13 residues. Germline values: CDR1 ENHRY, CDR2 SYGVKD. The V and J ends lost 6 bases and 5 bases respectively, with 10 bases between them. This CDR3 is CAIRATLTGELFF. The CDR3 DNA follows: TGTGCCATCAGGGCGACTTTAACCGGGGAGCTGTTTTTT.

The chain couples TRBV16 to TRBJ2-7; D is unclear. Trimming cost V 1 base and J 3 bases, with 10 bases left between them. The CDR3 loop spans 14 amino acids. Per germline, CDR1 KGHSY and CDR2 FQNENV. The CDR3 is CASSQFLEIYEQYF. As DNA, the CDR3 is TGTGCCAGCAGCCAATTCTTAGAAATCTACGAGCAGTACTTC.

This clone is a singleton in its sample. This rearrangement joins TRBV29-1 to TRBJ2-5; 10 nucleotides match TRBD2. The J call is in doubt because the DNA end fits TRBJ2-7 better. Germline CDR1 and CDR2: SQVTM and ANQGSEA. The CDR3 is 13 residues long. CDR3 in amino acids: CSVRPSGRNEQYF. The CDR3 nucleotides read TGCAGCGTTCGCCCTAGCGGGAGAAACGAGCAGTACTTC.

In its sample, this clone was seen a few times. The chain's CDR3 is CASSLAGEAKNIQYF. The CDR3 region has the DNA TGCGCCAGCAGCTTGGCCGGGGAAGCCAAAAACATTCAGTACTTC. The rearrangement links TRBV5-1 to TRBJ2-4; D is possibly TRBD2 (5 bases). Germline lookup yields CDR1 SGHRS and CDR2 YFSETQ. V lost 0 bases to trimming and J lost 0 bases, with 7 bases between them. The CDR3 runs to 15 residues.

This rearrangement joins TRBV28 to TRBJ1-1, with D hard to call. The CDR3 spans 13 residues. Per the germline V gene, CDR1 is MDHEN and CDR2 is SYDVKM. Trimming left V 1 base short and J 5 bases short, with 8 bases between. Written as DNA, the CDR3 is TGTGCCAGCAGTTTATATGACGGGACTGAAGCTTTCTTT. Encoded protein: CASSLYDGTEAFF.

The chain carries TRBV19 and TRBJ2-7; D may be TRBD1 (6 bases). Germline-derived CDR1 and CDR2 are LNHDA and SQIVND (reference sequence). Trimming cost V 9 bases and J 0 bases, with 12 bases left between them. This CDR3 has 13 amino acids. Here the CDR3 reads CASRGTSSYEQYF. For the CDR3, the DNA is TGTGCCAGCAGGGGTACCAGCTCCTACGAGCAGTACTTC.

This CDR3 reads CASSSGDNIMRGYTF. CDR3 DNA: TGTGCCAGCAGCTCCGGGGATAATATCATGCGTGGCTACACCTTC. The chain links TRBV5-4 to TRBJ1-2; D is unclear. The CDR3 consists of 15 residues. Germline V gene lookup returns CDR1 SGHNT and CDR2 YYREEE (reference sequence). V was pared by 3 bases and J by 7 bases, with 19 bases between.

The rearrangement uses TRBV6-4 and TRBJ2-1, with a tentative D call TRBD1 (6 bases). V lost 4 bases and J lost 7, with 17 bases in between. The CDR3 spans 15 residues. Germline lookup yields CDR1 MRHNA and CDR2 SNTAGT. The CDR3 DNA follows: TGTGCCAGCAGTGCAACCAGCGGAAGGGGGAATGAGCAGTTCTTC. Translating gives CASSATSGRGNEQFF.

The table lists this clone with a few counts. V usage is TRBV10-3 and J usage is TRBJ2-1, with 8 bases identical to TRBD2. This CDR3 has 16 amino acids. Germline V gene data show CDR1 as ENHRY and CDR2 as SYGVKD. J was trimmed by 8 bases and V by 5 bases; bases with no gene match: 14. The CDR3 here is CAISPSLAGREYEQFF. For the CDR3, the DNA is TGTGCCATCAGTCCCTCCTTAGCGGGAAGGGAGTATGAGCAGTTCTTC.

This clone was seen only a few times. This chain uses TRBV2 with TRBJ2-6; D is uncertain. Looked up from germline, CDR1 is SNHLY and CDR2 is FYNNEI. This CDR3 has 17 amino acids. Deletions cut 6 bases from V and 0 bases from J, with 15 bases between. Written as DNA, the CDR3 is TGTGCCAGCAGGGGCGCAGATTTCCTCTCTGGGGCCAACGTCCTGACTTTC. It encodes CASRGADFLSGANVLTF.